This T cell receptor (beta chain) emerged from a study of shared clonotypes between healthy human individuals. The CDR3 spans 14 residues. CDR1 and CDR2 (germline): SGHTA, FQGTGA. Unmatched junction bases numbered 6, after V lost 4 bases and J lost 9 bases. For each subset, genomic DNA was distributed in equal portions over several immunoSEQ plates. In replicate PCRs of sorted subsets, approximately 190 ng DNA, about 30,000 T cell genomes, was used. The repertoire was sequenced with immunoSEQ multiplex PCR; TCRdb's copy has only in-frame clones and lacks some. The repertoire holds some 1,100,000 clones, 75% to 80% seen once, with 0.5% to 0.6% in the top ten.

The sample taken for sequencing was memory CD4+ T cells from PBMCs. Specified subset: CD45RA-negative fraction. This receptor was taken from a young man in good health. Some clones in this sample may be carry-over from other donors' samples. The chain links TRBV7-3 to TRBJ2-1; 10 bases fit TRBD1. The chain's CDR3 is CASSWTGGRGEQFF. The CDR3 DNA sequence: TGTGCCAGCAGCTGGACAGGGGGTAGGGGTGAGCAGTTCTTC.